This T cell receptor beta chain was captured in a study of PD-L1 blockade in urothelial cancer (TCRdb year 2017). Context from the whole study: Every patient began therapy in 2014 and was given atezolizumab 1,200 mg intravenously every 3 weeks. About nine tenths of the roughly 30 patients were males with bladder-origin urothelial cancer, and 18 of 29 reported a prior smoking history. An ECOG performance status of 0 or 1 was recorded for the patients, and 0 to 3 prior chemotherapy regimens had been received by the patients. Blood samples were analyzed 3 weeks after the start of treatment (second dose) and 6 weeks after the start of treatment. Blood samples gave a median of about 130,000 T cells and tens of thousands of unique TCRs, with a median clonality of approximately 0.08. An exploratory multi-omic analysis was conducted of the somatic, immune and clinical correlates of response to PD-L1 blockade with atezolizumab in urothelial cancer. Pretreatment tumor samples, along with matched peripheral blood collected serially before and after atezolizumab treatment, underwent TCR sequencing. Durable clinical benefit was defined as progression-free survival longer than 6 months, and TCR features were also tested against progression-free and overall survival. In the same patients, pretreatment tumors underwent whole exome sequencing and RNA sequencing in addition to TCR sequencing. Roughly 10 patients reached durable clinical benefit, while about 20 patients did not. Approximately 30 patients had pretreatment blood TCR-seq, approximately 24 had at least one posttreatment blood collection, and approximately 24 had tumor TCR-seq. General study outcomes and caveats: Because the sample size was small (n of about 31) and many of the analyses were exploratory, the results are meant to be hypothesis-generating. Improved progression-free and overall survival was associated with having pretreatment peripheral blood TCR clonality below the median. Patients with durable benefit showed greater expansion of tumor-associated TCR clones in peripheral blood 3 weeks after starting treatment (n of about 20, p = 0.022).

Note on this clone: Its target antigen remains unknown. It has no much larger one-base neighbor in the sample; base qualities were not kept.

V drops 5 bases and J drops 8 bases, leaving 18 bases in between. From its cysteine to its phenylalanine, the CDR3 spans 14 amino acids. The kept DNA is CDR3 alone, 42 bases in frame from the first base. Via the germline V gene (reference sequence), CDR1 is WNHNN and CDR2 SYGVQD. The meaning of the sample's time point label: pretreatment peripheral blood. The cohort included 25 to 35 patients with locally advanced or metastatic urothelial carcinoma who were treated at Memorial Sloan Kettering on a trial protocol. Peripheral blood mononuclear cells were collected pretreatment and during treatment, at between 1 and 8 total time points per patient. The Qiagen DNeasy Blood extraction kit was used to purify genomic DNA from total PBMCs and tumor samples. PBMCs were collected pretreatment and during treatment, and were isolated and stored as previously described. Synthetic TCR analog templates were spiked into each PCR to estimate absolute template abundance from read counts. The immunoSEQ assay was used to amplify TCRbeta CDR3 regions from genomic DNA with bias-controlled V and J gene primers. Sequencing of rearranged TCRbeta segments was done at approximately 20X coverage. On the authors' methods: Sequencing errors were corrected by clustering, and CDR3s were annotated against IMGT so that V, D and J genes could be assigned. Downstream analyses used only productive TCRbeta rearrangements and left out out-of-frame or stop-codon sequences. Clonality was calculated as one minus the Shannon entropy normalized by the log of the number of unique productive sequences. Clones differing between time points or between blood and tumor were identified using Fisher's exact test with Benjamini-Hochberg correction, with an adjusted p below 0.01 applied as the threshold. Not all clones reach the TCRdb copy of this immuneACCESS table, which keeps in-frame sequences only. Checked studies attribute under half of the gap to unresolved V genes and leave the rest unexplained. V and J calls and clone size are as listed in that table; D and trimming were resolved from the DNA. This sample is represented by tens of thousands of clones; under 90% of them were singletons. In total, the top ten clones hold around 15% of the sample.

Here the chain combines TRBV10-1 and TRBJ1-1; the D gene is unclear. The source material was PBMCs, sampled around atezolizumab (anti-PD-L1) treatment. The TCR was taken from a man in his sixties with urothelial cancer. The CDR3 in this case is CASSPRGQDSEAFF. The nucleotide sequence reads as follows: TGCGCCAGCAGTCCCCGAGGGCAGGACTCCGAAGCTTTCTTT.